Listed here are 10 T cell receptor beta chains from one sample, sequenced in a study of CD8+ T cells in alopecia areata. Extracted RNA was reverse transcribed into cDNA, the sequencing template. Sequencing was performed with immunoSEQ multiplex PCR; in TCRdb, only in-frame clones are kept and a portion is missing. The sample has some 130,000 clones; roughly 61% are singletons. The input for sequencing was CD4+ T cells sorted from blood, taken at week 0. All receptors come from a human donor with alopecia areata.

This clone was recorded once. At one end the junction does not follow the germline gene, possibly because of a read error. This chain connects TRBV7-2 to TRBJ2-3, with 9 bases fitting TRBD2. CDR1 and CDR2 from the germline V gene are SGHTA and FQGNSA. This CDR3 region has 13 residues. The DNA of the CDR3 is TGTGCCAGCAGCTTAGGTCCCGCGAGCGGGGGGTGGTTT. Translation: CASSLGPASGGWF.

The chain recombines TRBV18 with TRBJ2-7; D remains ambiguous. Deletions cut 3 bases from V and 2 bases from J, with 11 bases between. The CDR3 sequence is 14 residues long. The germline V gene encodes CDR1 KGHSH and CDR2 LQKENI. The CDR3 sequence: CASSPRYDPYEQYF. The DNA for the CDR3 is TGTGCCAGCTCACCTAGGTACGACCCCTACGAGCAGTACTTC.

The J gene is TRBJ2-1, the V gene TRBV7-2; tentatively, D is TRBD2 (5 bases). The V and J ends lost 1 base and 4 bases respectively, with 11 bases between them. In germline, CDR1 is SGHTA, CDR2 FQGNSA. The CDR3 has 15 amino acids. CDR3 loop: CASSLVGGPYNEQFF. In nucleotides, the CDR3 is TGTGCCAGCAGCTTAGTAGGAGGTCCTTACAATGAGCAGTTCTTC.

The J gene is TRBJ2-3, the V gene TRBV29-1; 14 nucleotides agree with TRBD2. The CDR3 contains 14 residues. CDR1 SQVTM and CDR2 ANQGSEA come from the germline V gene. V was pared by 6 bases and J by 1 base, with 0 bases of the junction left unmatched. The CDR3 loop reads CSVTSGGGTDTQYF. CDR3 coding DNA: TGCAGCGTGACTAGCGGGGGGGGCACAGATACGCAGTATTTT.

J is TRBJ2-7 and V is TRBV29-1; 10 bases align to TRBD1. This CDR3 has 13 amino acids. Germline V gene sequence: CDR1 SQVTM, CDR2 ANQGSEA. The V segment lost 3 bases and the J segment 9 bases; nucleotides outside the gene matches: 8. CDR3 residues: CSVDVTGGLRQYF. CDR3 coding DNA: TGCAGCGTTGACGTGACAGGGGGCCTCAGGCAGTACTTC.

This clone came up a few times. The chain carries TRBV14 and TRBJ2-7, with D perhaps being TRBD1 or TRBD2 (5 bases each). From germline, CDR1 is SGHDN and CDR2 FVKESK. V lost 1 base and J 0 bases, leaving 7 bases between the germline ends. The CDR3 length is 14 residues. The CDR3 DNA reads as TGTGCCAGCAGCCAAGCGGGGCCCTCCTACGAGCAGTACTTC. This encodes CASSQAGPSYEQYF.

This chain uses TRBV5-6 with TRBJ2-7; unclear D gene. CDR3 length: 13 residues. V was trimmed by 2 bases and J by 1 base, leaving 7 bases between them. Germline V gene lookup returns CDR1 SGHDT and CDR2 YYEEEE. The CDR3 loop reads CASSLDRSYEQYF. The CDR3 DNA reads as TGTGCCAGCAGCTTAGACCGTTCCTACGAGCAGTACTTC.

The CDR3 is CAYSRDSYEQYF. The CDR3 coding sequence is TGTGCCTATTCCAGGGACTCCTACGAGCAGTACTTC. This chain connects TRBV30 to TRBJ2-7, with a tentative D call TRBD1 (5 bases). Trimming left V 7 bases short and J 0 bases short, with 10 bases between. The CDR3 sequence is 12 residues long. Germline V gene sequence: CDR1 GTSNPN, CDR2 SVGIG (reference sequence).

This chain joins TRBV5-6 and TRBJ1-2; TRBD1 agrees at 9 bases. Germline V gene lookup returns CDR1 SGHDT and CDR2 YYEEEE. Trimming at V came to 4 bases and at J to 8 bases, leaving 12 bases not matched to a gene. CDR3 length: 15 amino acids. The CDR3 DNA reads TGTGCCAGCAGCCCGCCCTGGACAGGGGCTGAAGGCTACACCTTC. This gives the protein CASSPPWTGAEGYTF.

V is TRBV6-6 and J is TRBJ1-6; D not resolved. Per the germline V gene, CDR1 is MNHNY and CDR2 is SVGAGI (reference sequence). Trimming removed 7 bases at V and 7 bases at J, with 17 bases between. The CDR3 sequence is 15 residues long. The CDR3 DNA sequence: TGTGCCAGCAACCTTGTCGGCTCCTCCAATTCACCCCTCCACTTT. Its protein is CASNLVGSSNSPLHF.